These 28 T cell receptor beta chains came from one sample sequenced in a study of post-analysis software for immune sequencing data (dated by TCRdb to 2015 to 2017). General conclusions and limits of the study: Patients showed significantly higher frequencies than controls for about five TRBV segments, among them TRBV5-6, TRBV5-1 and TRBV20-1.

Their antigens are not known. Library preparation used PCR. Sequencing was performed on an Illumina HiSeq 2500. Unique molecular identifiers were incorporated into TCR beta cDNA libraries to reduce PCR and sequencing biases. TCRdb passed the public sequencing reads through fastp at Q25 and MiXCR, retaining productive beta sequences. When rows share a CDR3 protein, they turn into one entry using the most common DNA and genes. The sample table contains approximately 630,000 distinct CDR3 sequences; only one count was recorded for over 45% of them. The ten largest clones add up to about 11% of the sample. Sample: blood. Receptor source: a girl aged 2 to 9 with multiple sclerosis.

The chain combines TRBV12-3 or TRBV12-4 with TRBJ2-1; D is ambiguous. This CDR3 region has 13 residues. V was cut by 2 bases and J by 4 bases, with 6 bases left in between. The CDR3, as DNA: TGTGCCAGCAGTTTAATGAAGTACAATGAGCAGTTCTTC. This sequence encodes CASSLMKYNEQFF.

This clonotype was observed a handful of times. The rearrangement joins TRBV12-3 or TRBV12-4 to TRBJ2-7; possibly TRBD2 for D (6 bases). Deletions cut 3 bases from V and 4 bases from J, with 10 bases between. The CDR3 sequence is 13 residues long. CDR3: CASSFGRRYEQYF. Written as DNA, the CDR3 is TGTGCCAGCAGTTTTGGGAGGAGATACGAGCAGTACTTC.

The DNA for the CDR3 is TGCGCCAGCAGCTTGATGAGGGCGGGAGATACGCAGTATTTT. Its translation: CASSLMRAGDTQYF. The genes are TRBV5-1 and TRBJ2-3, with D perhaps matching TRBD2 (5 bases). Trimming shortened V by 1 base and J by 5 bases, and 11 bases separated the two germline ends. The CDR3 consists of 14 residues. Germline assignment: CDR1 SGHRS and CDR2 YFSETQ.

V gene TRBV6-1 combines with J gene TRBJ2-3; 11 positions agree with TRBD2. The CDR3 is 16 residues long. V shed 6 bases, J shed 1 base, and the junction held 6 bases outside the gene matches. Germline values: CDR1 MNHNS, CDR2 SASEGT. This CDR3 is CASSLGLAEGTDTQYF. The CDR3 nucleotides read TGTGCCAGCAGCCTGGGACTAGCGGAAGGCACAGATACGCAGTATTTT.

This clonotype was detected only once. The V and J genes are TRBV4-1 and TRBJ1-5; 7 nucleotides match TRBD1. The CDR3 covers 15 residues. Germline assignment: CDR1 MGHRA and CDR2 YSYEKL. The V gene end was trimmed by 1 base and the J gene end by 1 base; junction bases not matched to a gene: 1. CDR3 region: CASSQGDRSNQPQHF. CDR3 DNA sequence: TGCGCCAGCAGCCAAGGGGACAGAAGCAATCAGCCCCAGCATTTT.

The CDR3 sequence: CASSEGLGFTGELFF. CDR3 bases: TGTGCCAGCAGTGAAGGTCTGGGGTTCACCGGGGAGCTGTTTTTT. The V and J genes are TRBV2 and TRBJ2-2; unclear D gene. Trimming pared 1 base from V and 4 bases from J, leaving 10 bases between. In germline, CDR1 is SNHLY, CDR2 FYNNEI. The CDR3 runs to 15 residues.

The chain is built from TRBV7-8 and TRBJ1-2, with 12 nucleotides matching TRBD1. The V and J ends lost 4 bases and 3 bases, in that order; junction bases with no gene match: 3. The germline V gene encodes CDR1 SGHVS and CDR2 FQNEAQ. The CDR3 consists of 15 residues. DNA for the CDR3: TGTGCCAGCAGCTCGGGACAGGGGGCAGACTATGGCTACACCTTC. Its translation is CASSSGQGADYGYTF.

This clonotype was recorded a few times. The chain joins TRBV5-1 to TRBJ2-3, with TRBD1 matching 9 bases. The germline gives CDR1 SGHRS, CDR2 YFSETQ. The CDR3 has 14 amino acids. The junction had 2 bases not matched to a gene; V was cut back by 0 bases and J by 6 bases. The CDR3 here is CASSLGDRVDTQYF. The CDR3 coding sequence is TGCGCCAGCAGCTTGGGGGACAGGGTTGATACGCAGTATTTT. Drawing the rest from reference TRBV5-1 and TRBJ2-3, the complete variable domain is KAGVTQTPRYLIKTRGQQVTLSCSPISGHRSVSWYQQTPGQGLQFLFEYFSETQRNKGNFPGRFSGRQFSNSRSEMNVSTLELGDSALYLCASSLGDRVDTQYFGPGTRLTVL.

The rearrangement links TRBV6-4 to TRBJ2-1; D gene uncertain. V was clipped by 6 bases and J by 4 bases, with 10 bases between them. Germline CDR1 and CDR2: MRHNA and SNTAGT. The CDR3 extends over 13 amino acids. The CDR3 here is CASSVELYNEQFF. In DNA form, the CDR3 reads TGTGCCAGCAGCGTTGAACTGTACAATGAGCAGTTCTTC.

This clonotype was detected a few times. J is TRBJ2-1 and V is TRBV29-1; 11 bases align to TRBD1. This CDR3 has 15 residues. CDR1 and CDR2 from the germline V gene are SQVTM and ANQGSEA. With V trimmed by 3 bases and J by 8 bases, 9 bases remained unmatched. The CDR3 reads CSVDSLGQGVYEQFF. CDR3 nucleotides: TGCAGCGTTGACAGTTTGGGACAGGGGGTTTATGAGCAGTTCTTC.

The gene calls are TRBV20-1 and TRBJ2-1; D may be TRBD2 (6 bases). The CDR3 has 13 residues. From germline, CDR1 is DFQATT and CDR2 SNEGSKA (reference sequence). Trimming shortened V by 3 bases and J by 4 bases, and 10 bases separated the two germline ends. CDR3: CSASASVYNEQFF. The CDR3 region has the DNA TGCAGTGCTAGCGCTAGCGTGTACAATGAGCAGTTCTTC.

The CDR3 DNA reads TGTGCCAGTGAGCGGGCTGAGCAGTTCTTC. Amino acid sequence: CASERAEQFF. The chain couples TRBV25-1 to TRBJ2-1; the D gene is possibly TRBD2 (6 bases). Germline V CDR1 and CDR2: MGHDK, SYGVNS. The ends were cut back, 9 bases at V and 9 bases at J, with 9 bases in the middle. The CDR3 has 10 residues.

The chain joins TRBV5-1 to TRBJ2-1, with D tentatively TRBD1 (6 bases). The CDR3 is made up of 17 amino acids. Trimming removed 2 bases at V and 0 bases at J, with 15 bases between. The germline gives CDR1 SGHRS, CDR2 YFSETQ. CDR3 amino acids: CASSFGQRFSSYNEQFF. DNA for the CDR3: TGCGCCAGCAGCTTCGGACAGAGGTTTAGCTCCTACAATGAGCAGTTCTTC.

J is TRBJ1-2 and V is TRBV5-1; maybe TRBD1 (6 bases). V lost 1 base, J lost 7 bases, and 11 bases lay in between. Germline CDR1 and CDR2: SGHRS and YFSETQ. CDR3 size: 13 residues. For the CDR3, the DNA is TGCGCCAGCAGCTTGACAGGGCGGGGTGGCTACACCTTC. It specifies CASSLTGRGGYTF.

CDR3 region: CASSLALAGLYNEQFF. In DNA form, the CDR3 reads TGCGCCAGCAGCTTGGCTCTAGCGGGGCTCTACAATGAGCAGTTCTTC. This sequence joins TRBV5-1 and TRBJ2-1, with 9 bases matching TRBD2. This CDR3 spans 16 amino acids. The V gene's germline CDR1 is SGHRS and CDR2 YFSETQ. Germline trimming cut 0 bases from V and 3 bases from J; bases unmatched to any gene: 4.

This clonotype has only a few counts. This CDR3 reads CASSSTGLNQPQHF. CDR3 DNA: TGTGCCAGCAGTTCCACAGGGTTAAATCAGCCCCAGCATTTT. The V gene is TRBV27, the J gene TRBJ1-5; D possibly corresponds to TRBD1 (6 bases). V was trimmed by 4 bases and J by 4 bases, leaving 11 bases between them. Germline CDR1 MNHEY, CDR2 SMNVEV (reference sequence). This CDR3 has 14 residues.

This chain connects TRBV7-2 to TRBJ2-5; the D is unclear. The length of the CDR3 is 13 residues. V lost 6 bases and J lost 5, with 13 bases in between. CDR1 SGHTA and CDR2 FQGNSA come from the germline V gene. The CDR3 loop reads CASSSSAPETQYF. CDR3 sequence (DNA): TGTGCCAGCAGTTCAAGCGCGCCGGAGACCCAGTACTTC.

Note on this clonotype: A much more abundant neighbour one base away suggests this may be a read error. The V call is TRBV6-2 or TRBV6-3, the J call TRBJ2-4; possible D gene TRBD1, 5 bases. The J call may be faulty, since TRBJ2-7 better matches the DNA end. CDR3 size: 15 residues. Per germline, CDR1 MNHEY and CDR2 SVGEGT. CDR3 DNA sequence: TGTGCCGGCAGTTACCAAGGGGAAGGCGCCTACGAGCAGTACTTC. It codes for CAGSYQGEGAYEQYF.

V and J are TRBV29-1 and TRBJ2-1; D is undetermined. The CDR3 runs to 15 residues. The V and J ends lost 3 bases and 1 base respectively, with 13 bases between them. Germline loops: CDR1 SQVTM, CDR2 ANQGSEA. CDR3 region: CSVEPGVGSYNEQFF. In DNA, the CDR3 is TGCAGCGTTGAGCCTGGAGTAGGGTCCTACAATGAGCAGTTCTTC.

V usage is TRBV11-1 and J usage is TRBJ2-7; TRBD1 matches at 7 bases. CDR3 length: 14 amino acids. Germline lookup yields CDR1 SGHAT and CDR2 FQDESV (reference sequence). J gave up 7 bases and V 6 bases, and 12 bases lay outside the gene matches. The CDR3 region is CASSQDGTAREQYF. The CDR3 DNA reads TGTGCCAGCAGTCAAGATGGGACAGCGAGGGAGCAGTACTTC.

The chain links TRBV5-6 to TRBJ2-1; unclear D gene. The germline CDR1 and CDR2 sequences are SGHDT and YYEEEE. CDR3 length: 11 amino acids. V was pared by 2 bases and J by 11 bases, with 8 bases between. CDR3 sequence reads: CASSFEGQQFF. In nucleotides, the CDR3 is TGTGCCAGCAGCTTCGAAGGACAGCAGTTCTTC. The whole variable domain, remainder taken from reference TRBV5-6 and TRBJ2-1, is DAGVTQSPTHLIKTRGQQVTLRCSPKSGHDTVSWYQQALGQGPQFIFQYYEEEERQRGNFPDRFSGHQFPNYSSELNVNALLLGDSALYLCASSFEGQQFFGPGTRLTVL.

This chain uses TRBV20-1 with TRBJ2-5; 8 nucleotides agree with TRBD1. The CDR3 totals 14 residues. J lost 5 bases, V lost 1 base, and 6 bases had no gene match. Germline CDR1 and CDR2: DFQATT and SNEGSKA (reference sequence). CDR3 DNA sequence: TGCAGTGCTAGAGCCCAGGGGGCAGGGGAGACCCAGTACTTC. Its protein is CSARAQGAGETQYF.

This sequence joins TRBV7-6 and TRBJ2-7; a possible D gene is TRBD2 (5 bases). The CDR3 is 13 amino acids. Germline assignment: CDR1 SGHVS and CDR2 FNYEAQ. The V end lost 0 bases, the J end lost 6 bases, and 9 bases lay between the germline ends. CDR3 sequence: CASSLALGSEQYF. In DNA form, the CDR3 reads TGTGCCAGCAGCTTAGCGCTGGGGAGCGAGCAGTACTTC.

The chain has TRBV5-6 and TRBJ2-1; the match to TRBD2 covers 9 bases. With 0 bases clipped from V and 5 bases from J, the junction kept 3 bases outside the gene matches. Germline V gene sequence: CDR1 SGHDT, CDR2 YYEEEE. This CDR3 contains 15 residues. The DNA for the CDR3 is TGTGCCAGCAGCTTGGCCCCTAGCGGGGACAATGAGCAGTTCTTC. This codes for CASSLAPSGDNEQFF.

This sequence joins TRBV5-1 and TRBJ1-1; TRBD1 matches 11 bases. J lost 4 bases, V lost 4 bases, and 18 bases had no gene match. This CDR3 is 19 amino acids long. Germline V gene lookup returns CDR1 SGHRS and CDR2 YFSETQ. The CDR3 loop reads CASSPIADRGRRGSTEAFF. The CDR3 DNA reads as TGCGCCAGCAGCCCTATCGCGGACAGGGGGCGCCGCGGGAGCACTGAAGCTTTCTTT.

J is TRBJ1-2 and V is TRBV4-1; D gene unclear. Between the trimmed V and J ends, which lost 1 base and 4 bases, there was a span of 16 bases. This CDR3 has 16 amino acids. The germline gives CDR1 MGHRA, CDR2 YSYEKL. The CDR3 region has the DNA TGCGCCAGCAGCCAAGTAAGGTCCAGCACCAGCTATGGCTACACCTTC. Translation: CASSQVRSSTSYGYTF.

The V gene is TRBV5-6, the J gene TRBJ2-7; 14 bases are shared with TRBD2. Germline CDR1 reads SGHDT; CDR2 reads YYEEEE. The CDR3 sequence is 17 residues long. Trimming cost V 0 bases and J 2 bases; bases outside gene matches: 4. Here the CDR3 DNA reads TGTGCCAGCAGCTTGGGGACTAGCGGGAGGTCAACCTACGAGCAGTACTTC. Protein: CASSLGTSGRSTYEQYF.

The chain joins TRBV4-3 to TRBJ2-2; 7 bases map to TRBD1. Unmatched junction bases numbered 4, after V lost 1 base and J lost 5 bases. The CDR3 spans 15 residues. Germline-derived CDR1 and CDR2 are LGHNA and YSLEER. In DNA form, the CDR3 reads TGCGCCAGCAGCCAAGGAGACAGGGTTACCGGGGAGCTGTTTTTT. Protein: CASSQGDRVTGELFF.